This T cell receptor (beta chain) was sequenced for a study of T-cell memory formation after mild COVID-19. Germline assignment: CDR1 SGHVS and CDR2 FNYEAQ. The CDR3 is 17 residues long. Trimming removed 3 bases from V and 5 bases from J; junction bases left unmatched: 14. TCRdb reprocessed the 5' RACE reads with MiXCR, giving one entry per CDR3 protein. The repertoire includes roughly 150,000 distinct CDR3 sequences, roughly 15% of them detected once, and less than 15% sits in the top ten. This TCR was recovered from an adult woman who had mild COVID-19 (a few samples of this study predate the infection). Cell type and time point are not known. Specimen: PBMCs or a T cell subset sorted from them (not recorded which). This sequence joins TRBV7-6 and TRBJ2-7, with 9 positions matching TRBD2. Here the CDR3 reads CASSLEGRAGGDNEQYF. The DNA for the CDR3 is TGTGCCAGCAGCTTGGAGGGCAGAGCGGGAGGAGACAACGAGCAGTACTTC.